The sequence of this T cell receptor (beta chain) was determined in a study of blood T cell repertoires in COVID-19 (TCRdb year 2020). As for the study more broadly: Samples covering the acute and convalescent phases of COVID-19 were provided by collaborators in the United States, Italy and Spain. The material from the prospective study consisted of cDNA or gDNA derived from T cells, B-cell-depleted T cells, or PBMCs. The samples were drawn from the first 160 participants of the ongoing ImmuneRACE study and from 950 to 1,500 subjects provided by 6 global collaborators. Where available, HLA class I and class II types were taken from metadata supplied by the sample provider and were not determined by assay-based typing. The repertoires were made available in a free public database intended to serve as a resource for research on the immune response to SARS-CoV-2. The dataset comprised deeply sampled blood TCRbeta repertoires from subjects exposed to, actively infected with, or recovered from COVID-19. Sample metadata almost always included a de-identified subject ID, COVID-19 status, age in years and sex. What the work shows at the level of the full study, not this receptor alone: Clinical and demographic metadata were provided uncurated, with the amount varying by source and participant.

The CDR3 spans 18 residues, from the cysteine through the phenylalanine. This entry keeps only the CDR3 DNA: 54 bases, framed from base 1. Trimming removed 0 bases from V and 3 bases from J; the gene matches leave 13 bases unexplained. TCRbeta CDR3 regions were amplified from genomic DNA by means of the immunoSEQ Assay, a bias-controlled multiplex PCR. Under the source paper's analysis protocol: The number of nucleated cells in each sample was estimated by amplification of reference gene primers within the assay. To quantify the absolute abundance of each unique TCRbeta CDR3 rearrangement, sequence reads were collapsed and filtered. For each sample, productive Simpson clonality was calculated as the square root of Simpson's diversity index over productive rearrangements. TCRdb's version of the immuneACCESS table is confined to in-frame rearrangements and falls short of the full clone set. An unresolved V gene accounts for under half of the shortfall where checked; the remainder is of unknown origin. The V and J calls and clone size come from that table; D and trimming were worked out from the DNA. This sample holds around 300,000 clones; 89% were observed only once. Roughly 1.9% of the sample lies in the top ten.

In the case of this clone: The target of this receptor is not known. Per-nucleotide qualities are absent, and no much larger clonotype sits a single base away.

Participants in the prospective study were enrolled through a virtual design, were aged roughly 18 to 100 years, and lived in roughly 24 United States geographic areas. Cohort assignment in the prospective study relied on participant-reported clinical history from a screening survey and a study questionnaire. Recovered participants in ImmuneRACE Cohort 3 were defined as having two consecutive negative NP/OP PCR tests, clearance from a healthcare professional, or resolution of symptoms. Each participant in the prospective study had whole blood, serum and a nasopharyngeal or oropharyngeal swab collected by mobile phlebotomists. Over an approximately 2-month period, participants in the prospective study had the option of providing additional blood draws and questionnaires. Before DNA extraction, prospective study blood samples were shipped either frozen or at room temperature.

Here the chain combines TRBV23-1 and TRBJ2-7, and 8 junction bases match TRBD2. TRBV23-1 is known as an ORF, though its function is uncertain. The receptor comes from a woman aged 55-75 years who had recovered from COVID-19. Sequenced material: PBMCs or T cells enriched from blood (not recorded which). The DNA sequence is as follows: TGCGCCAGCAGTCAATCTACTTTGACTAGCGCAGGGATCTACGAGCAGTACTTC. It translates as CASSQSTLTSAGIYEQYF.